The next 30 T cell receptor beta chains were all read from a single sample in a study of STAT5B mutations in CD4+ large granular lymphocyte leukemia. TCRdb keeps only in-frame clones here, not all; method: immunoSEQ multiplex PCR. The sample shows more than 35,000 clones, 65% to 90% of them seen only once. Input material: CD4+ T cells from blood buffy coats. These receptors all come from a human donor in good health.

This clone was counted once. The chain joins TRBV30 to TRBJ2-7, with D possibly TRBD1 on 6 matching bases. The CDR3 consists of 14 residues. The germline V gene has CDR1 GTSNPN and CDR2 SVGIG (reference sequence). Trimming shortened V by 0 bases and J by 7 bases, and 16 bases separated the two germline ends. CDR3 protein: CAWSVNRAFGEQYF. CDR3 in DNA: TGTGCCTGGAGTGTAAACAGGGCGTTCGGAGAGCAGTACTTC. The full variable domain, rest sourced from reference TRBV30 and TRBJ2-7, is SQTIHQWPATLVQPVGSPLSLECTVEGTSNPNLYWYRQAAGRGLQLLFYSVGIGQISSEVPQNLSASRPQDRQFILSSKKLLLSDSGFYLCAWSVNRAFGEQYFGPGTRLTVT.

This clone was seen more than once but under ten times. This sequence joins TRBV18 and TRBJ1-1; D not certain. The CDR3 is made up of 11 amino acids. V lost 2 bases, J lost 5 bases, and 3 bases lay in between. Germline V lookup: CDR1 KGHSH, CDR2 LQKENI. The CDR3 DNA reads TGTGCCAGCTCACCAGGTACTGAAGCTTTCTTT. Translating gives CASSPGTEAFF.

This rearrangement joins TRBV29-1 to TRBJ2-7; either TRBD1 or TRBD2 may supply D (5 bases each). Trimming took off 6 bases at V and 6 bases at J, with 18 bases between the two ends. Germline V CDR1 and CDR2: SQVTM, ANQGSEA. The CDR3 covers 13 residues. The chain's CDR3 is CSVATGTPSEQYF. For the CDR3, the DNA is TGCAGCGTCGCTACCGGGACCCCTTCCGAGCAGTACTTC.

The chain combines TRBV30 with TRBJ1-2; 11 bases line up with TRBD1. V lost 0 bases to trimming and J lost 4 bases; unmatched junction nucleotides: 1. From germline, CDR1 is GTSNPN and CDR2 SVGIG (reference sequence). The CDR3 is 14 amino acids. The CDR3 protein is CAWSVGTGGYGYTF. The CDR3 coding sequence is TGTGCCTGGAGTGTAGGGACAGGGGGCTATGGCTACACCTTC.

This chain connects TRBV19 to TRBJ1-1, with D maybe TRBD1 (5 bases). Looked up from germline, CDR1 is LNHDA and CDR2 is SQIVND (reference sequence). Trimming removed 1 base from V and 1 base from J, with 10 bases in between. This CDR3 contains 15 residues. Here the CDR3 reads CASSIGDGKNTEAFF. The CDR3, as DNA: TGTGCCAGTAGTATAGGGGACGGTAAGAACACTGAAGCTTTCTTT.

This CDR3 is CASSLPGLANYGYTF. As DNA, the CDR3 is TGTGCCAGCAGCTTGCCGGGGTTAGCTAACTATGGCTACACCTTC. The chain carries TRBV7-2 and TRBJ1-2, with D unresolved. Trimming stripped 3 bases from V and 0 bases from J, with 11 bases between. Per germline, CDR1 SGHTA and CDR2 FQGNSA. The CDR3 consists of 15 residues.

V is TRBV30 and J is TRBJ2-7; D ambiguous. Trimming shortened V by 8 bases and J by 5 bases, and 16 bases separated the two germline ends. This CDR3 is built from 12 residues. CDR1 and CDR2 from the germline V gene are GTSNPN and SVGIG (reference sequence). CDR3 bases: TGTGCCCATGGAGCGTCTTACGACGAGCAGTACTTC. Translating it yields CAHGASYDEQYF. Using reference TRBV30 and TRBJ2-7 for the parts outside the CDR3, the full variable domain is SQTIHQWPATLVQPVGSPLSLECTVEGTSNPNLYWYRQAAGRGLQLLFYSVGIGQISSEVPQNLSASRPQDRQFILSSKKLLLSDSGFYLCAHGASYDEQYFGPGTRLTVT.

The chain is built from TRBV27 and TRBJ1-2, with TRBD1 matching 11 bases. The V and J ends lost 6 bases and 2 bases, in that order; junction bases with no gene match: 8. This CDR3 comprises 16 residues. The germline gives CDR1 MNHEY, CDR2 SMNVEV (reference sequence). CDR3 in DNA: TGTGCCAGCAGCTTGGGACAGGGGGTCTGGAACTATGGCTACACCTTC. It yields the protein CASSLGQGVWNYGYTF.

The J gene is TRBJ2-1, the V gene TRBV11-3, with D possibly matching TRBD2 (5 bases). The V end was cut by 4 bases, the J end by 0 bases, with 10 bases between. This CDR3 region has 15 residues. CDR1 is SGHNT, CDR2 YENEEA, per germline. CDR3: CASSSGLPSYNEQFF. CDR3 sequence (DNA): TGTGCCAGCAGCTCCGGACTTCCCTCCTACAATGAGCAGTTCTTC.

This chain connects TRBV7-8 to TRBJ1-5; the match to TRBD1 covers 8 bases. There are 16 residues in the CDR3. Germline V gene sequence: CDR1 SGHVS, CDR2 FQNEAQ. V was clipped by 3 bases and J by 2 bases; unmatched bases: 6. CDR3 in amino acids: CASSFYRDRRNQPQHF. DNA for the CDR3: TGTGCCAGCAGCTTTTACCGGGACAGGCGCAATCAGCCCCAGCATTTT. Full variable domain (rest looked up from reference TRBV7-8 and TRBJ1-5): GAGVSQSPRYKVAKRGQDVALRCDPISGHVSLFWYQQALGQGPEFLTYFQNEAQLDKSGLPSDRFFAERPEGSVSTLKIQRTQQEDSAVYLCASSFYRDRRNQPQHFGDGTRLSIL.

This chain links TRBV5-1 with TRBJ2-2, with unresolved D. CDR1 and CDR2 (germline): SGHRS, YFSETQ. The CDR3 extends over 12 amino acids. Trimming left V 5 bases short and J 1 base short, with 3 bases between. Here the CDR3 reads CASRQNTGELFF. CDR3 DNA sequence: TGCGCCAGCAGACAGAACACCGGGGAGCTGTTTTTT.

This sequence joins TRBV7-9 and TRBJ1-3, with D hard to call. The germline gives CDR1 SEHNR, CDR2 FQNEAQ (reference sequence). The CDR3 loop spans 15 amino acids. With 2 bases removed from V and 4 bases from J, the gap between germline ends came to 12 bases. CDR3: CASSLPRRLGNTIYF. The CDR3 DNA is TGTGCCAGCAGCTTACCCCGACGGCTAGGAAACACCATATATTTT.

This sequence joins TRBV28 and TRBJ2-7; 7 nucleotides match TRBD1. With V trimmed by 8 bases and J by 3 bases, 4 bases remained unmatched. The CDR3 loop spans 12 amino acids. Germline V lookup: CDR1 MDHEN, CDR2 SYDVKM. The CDR3 reads CASSQGIYEQYF. In DNA form, the CDR3 reads TGTGCCAGCTCACAGGGGATCTACGAGCAGTACTTC.

The chain recombines TRBV5-1 with TRBJ2-3, with D unresolved. Germline CDR1 SGHRS, CDR2 YFSETQ. Trimming cost V 0 bases and J 4 bases, with 12 bases left between them. The CDR3 has 15 residues. This CDR3 reads CASSLVSRGADTQYF. The CDR3 DNA reads TGCGCCAGCAGCTTGGTCAGCCGAGGCGCAGATACGCAGTATTTT.

The V call is TRBV10-3, the J call TRBJ2-5; D is unresolved. CDR1 ENHRY and CDR2 SYGVKD come from the germline V gene. The CDR3 contains 13 residues. V shed 4 bases and J shed 1 base, with 7 bases lying between them. The CDR3 loop is CAISVSSQETQYF. As DNA, the CDR3 is TGTGCCATCAGTGTAAGCTCCCAAGAGACCCAGTACTTC.

The chain joins TRBV2 to TRBJ1-2; 9 positions agree with TRBD1. With 7 bases clipped from V and 4 bases from J, the junction kept 1 base outside the gene matches. From germline, CDR1 is SNHLY and CDR2 FYNNEI. The CDR3 consists of 12 residues. This chain's CDR3 is CASTTGGYGYTF. CDR3 in DNA: TGTGCCAGCACGACAGGGGGCTATGGCTACACCTTC. Based on the CDR3 plus reference TRBV2 and TRBJ1-2, the full variable domain is EPEVTQTPSHQVTQMGQEVILRCVPISNHLYFYWYRQILGQKVEFLVSFYNNEISEKSEIFDDQFSVERPDGSNFTLKIRSTKLEDSAMYFCASTTGGYGYTFGSGTRLTVV.

This clone was counted a few times. The chain employs TRBV18 and TRBJ1-3, with D possibly TRBD1 on 6 matching bases. V was cut by 5 bases and J by 0 bases, with 11 bases left in between. This CDR3 has 15 amino acids. The V gene's germline CDR1 is KGHSH and CDR2 LQKENI. This CDR3 reads CASSRDTHSGNTIYF. The CDR3 DNA is TGTGCCAGCTCAAGGGACACCCACTCTGGAAACACCATATATTTT.

Written as DNA, the CDR3 is TGCGCCAGCAGCAAAACTAGCGGAGCGAACACCGGGGAGCTGTTTTTT. Translated: CASSKTSGANTGELFF. The rearrangement joins TRBV5-1 to TRBJ2-2; 8 nucleotides align to TRBD2. Per germline, CDR1 SGHRS and CDR2 YFSETQ. The CDR3 spans 16 residues. The J segment lost 0 bases and the V segment lost 4 bases, leaving 5 bases of the junction unmatched. Based on the CDR3 plus reference TRBV5-1 and TRBJ2-2, the full variable domain is KAGVTQTPRYLIKTRGQQVTLSCSPISGHRSVSWYQQTPGQGLQFLFEYFSETQRNKGNFPGRFSGRQFSNSRSEMNVSTLELGDSALYLCASSKTSGANTGELFFGEGSRLTVL.

The genes are TRBV27 and TRBJ1-4, with no clear D. V was clipped by 0 bases and J by 6 bases, with 11 bases between them. CDR1 and CDR2 (germline): MNHEY, SMNVEV (reference sequence). CDR3 size: 15 residues. The CDR3 nucleotides read TGTGCCAGCAGTTTATCTGGGCAGGAATATGAAAAACTGTTTTTT. Residues: CASSLSGQEYEKLFF.

V usage is TRBV7-2 and J usage is TRBJ2-7, with 7 nucleotides matching TRBD1. CDR1 is SGHTA and CDR2 is FQGNSA in the germline V gene. This CDR3 has 15 amino acids. Trimming removed 5 bases from V and 5 bases from J; junction bases left unmatched: 12. The CDR3 DNA follows: TGTGCCAGCAGCCTCGCCGGGACAGCCATCAACGAGCAGTACTTC. This gives the protein CASSLAGTAINEQYF. The whole variable domain, filled in from reference TRBV7-2 and TRBJ2-7, reads GAGVSQSPSNKVTEKGKDVELRCDPISGHTALYWYRQSLGQGLEFLIYFQGNSAPDKSGLPSDRFSAERTGGSVSTLTIQRTQQEDSAVYLCASSLAGTAINEQYFGPGTRLTVT.

The chain recombines TRBV29-1 with TRBJ2-2; 8 bases are shared with TRBD1. The CDR3 consists of 12 residues. Unmatched junction bases numbered 4, after V lost 6 bases and J lost 7 bases. CDR1 SQVTM and CDR2 ANQGSEA come from the germline V gene. DNA for the CDR3: TGCAGCGTAGGACAGGGCCACGGGGAGCTGTTTTTT. This codes for CSVGQGHGELFF.

The V gene is TRBV6-5, the J gene TRBJ2-5; D is ambiguous. In germline, CDR1 is MNHEY, CDR2 SVGAGI. With 0 bases removed from V and 4 bases from J, the gap between germline ends came to 9 bases. The CDR3 loop spans 14 amino acids. Here the CDR3 reads CASSYSKRRETQYF. CDR3 DNA sequence: TGTGCCAGCAGTTACTCGAAGAGGAGAGAGACCCAGTACTTC.

The chain has TRBV18 and TRBJ2-2; 7 nucleotides match TRBD2. The CDR3 is made up of 18 amino acids. V gave up 2 bases and J gave up 4 bases; unmatched junction bases: 13. Germline CDR1 and CDR2: KGHSH and LQKENI. The CDR3 nucleotides read TGTGCCAGCTCACCAACGGGAGGCACAGGTCTATCCACCGGGGAGCTGTTTTTT. Translation gives CASSPTGGTGLSTGELFF.

CDR3 bases: TGTGCCTGGAGTGTTCCCCTCTGGGTAGACAACTACGAGCAGTACTTC. Its protein is CAWSVPLWVDNYEQYF. V and J are TRBV30 and TRBJ2-7; no clear D gene. V was cut by 0 bases and J by 3 bases, with 18 bases left in between. CDR1 is GTSNPN, CDR2 SVGIG, per germline (reference sequence). The CDR3 has 16 amino acids.

The genes are TRBV29-1 and TRBJ2-5, with a weak D call TRBD1 (5 bases). The germline V and J ends were trimmed by 6 bases and 5 bases, with 16 bases remaining between them. The CDR3 covers 13 residues. Germline V gene sequence: CDR1 SQVTM, CDR2 ANQGSEA. The chain's CDR3 is CSVGTGLGETQYF. Written as DNA, the CDR3 is TGCAGCGTGGGTACAGGTCTGGGGGAGACCCAGTACTTC.

The J gene is TRBJ2-7, the V gene TRBV5-1; D is unresolved. V lost 4 bases and J lost 0, with 11 bases in between. CDR1 is SGHRS, CDR2 YFSETQ, per germline. CDR3 length: 14 amino acids. CDR3 sequence reads: CASSPDASSYEQYF. CDR3 nucleotide sequence: TGCGCCAGCAGCCCGGACGCAAGCTCCTACGAGCAGTACTTC. Based on the CDR3 plus reference TRBV5-1 and TRBJ2-7, the full variable domain is KAGVTQTPRYLIKTRGQQVTLSCSPISGHRSVSWYQQTPGQGLQFLFEYFSETQRNKGNFPGRFSGRQFSNSRSEMNVSTLELGDSALYLCASSPDASSYEQYFGPGTRLTVT.

V and J are TRBV19 and TRBJ2-7; 9 bases map to TRBD1. Germline CDR1 and CDR2: LNHDA and SQIVND (reference sequence). The CDR3 loop spans 14 amino acids. The V gene end was trimmed by 6 bases and the J gene end by 2 bases; junction bases not matched to a gene: 5. CDR3 sequence: CASSQGTGTYEQYF. The CDR3 DNA sequence: TGTGCCAGTAGCCAGGGGACAGGGACCTACGAGCAGTACTTC.

V is TRBV10-1 and J is TRBJ2-1; TRBD1 aligns across 8 bases. This CDR3 is built from 15 residues. The V gene end was trimmed by 6 bases and the J gene end by 5 bases; junction bases not matched to a gene: 9. The germline gives CDR1 WNHNN, CDR2 SYGVQD (reference sequence). The CDR3 reads CASSRTGTGNNEQFF. The CDR3 DNA reads TGCGCCAGCAGCAGAACCGGGACAGGCAACAATGAGCAGTTCTTC.

The chain recombines TRBV15 with TRBJ2-5; TRBD2 aligns across 14 bases. The CDR3 extends over 18 amino acids. J lost 2 bases, V lost 4 bases, and 9 bases had no gene match. Germline V gene lookup returns CDR1 LNHNV and CDR2 YYDKDF (reference sequence). The CDR3 DNA reads as TGTGCCACCAGCACCCCCCTGGGACTAGCGGGAGCTCAAGAGACCCAGTACTTC. Encoded protein: CATSTPLGLAGAQETQYF.

The J gene is TRBJ1-2, the V gene TRBV20-1, with D unresolved. V lost 6 bases to trimming and J lost 12 bases, with 17 bases between them. Germline values: CDR1 DFQATT, CDR2 SNEGSKA (reference sequence). The CDR3 extends over 11 amino acids. In DNA form, the CDR3 reads TGCAGTGCAGGTGACGGCTCAAAGCACACCTTC. Its translation is CSAGDGSKHTF.